The TCR beta chain under discussion was sequenced for a study of blood T cell repertoires in COVID-19. Across the whole study: Whether acute or convalescent, the COVID-19 samples came from the United States, Italy and Spain. T cells, B-cell-depleted T cells, or PBMCs supplied cDNA or gDNA.

Enrolled during active infection, Seattle patients were then followed longitudinally. Germline V gene data show CDR1 as SQVTM and CDR2 as ANQGSEA. Trimming took off 2 bases at V and 2 bases at J, with 7 bases between the two ends. CDR3 length: 12 amino acids. Original processing methods: Amplification from reference gene primers served as the basis for estimated nucleated cell counts. Method: immunoSEQ multiplex PCR; TCRdb's copy keeps in-frame clones and lacks some. V, J and clone size were drawn from that table, and D and trimming were deduced from the DNA. Of some 170,000 clones listed, over 80% were seen once; the top ten hold 7%.

The sequenced sample consisted of peripheral blood. The chain employs TRBV29-1 and TRBJ2-7; possibly TRBD2 for D (6 bases). The source is a woman aged 35 to 49 with COVID-19, enrolled during active disease. CDR3 sequence (DNA): TGCAGCGTTGAAAGGGAGGCCTACGAGCAGTACTTC. Its protein product is CSVEREAYEQYF.